Each of the 12 T cell receptor beta chains below was sequenced from the same sample in a study of blood T cell repertoires in COVID-19. Assay: immunoSEQ multiplex PCR; the TCRdb copy retains only in-frame clones and omits some. The table includes 150,000 or so clones, 88% detected once. Sequencing input: peripheral blood. These receptors were taken from a man in his 60s with acute or convalescent COVID-19.

V gene TRBV2 combines with J gene TRBJ1-3, with a possible D match to TRBD1 (5 bases). This CDR3 region has 13 residues. The germline CDR1 and CDR2 sequences are SNHLY and FYNNEI. Trimming left V 7 bases short and J 3 bases short, with 10 bases between. CDR3 in DNA: TGTGCCAGCACAGGGATGGGTGGAAACACCATATATTTT. It encodes CASTGMGGNTIYF.

The rearrangement uses TRBV3-1 (or the pseudogene TRBV3-2) and TRBJ1-1; a possible D gene is TRBD1 (5 bases). The CDR3 covers 12 residues. Trimming removed 1 base at V and 8 bases at J, with 8 bases between. Germline V gene lookup returns CDR1 LGHDT and CDR2 YNNKEL (reference sequence). CDR3 in DNA: TGTGCCAGCAGCCAAGGGTCAGGGGAAGCTTTCTTT. This codes for CASSQGSGEAFF.

This chain links TRBV10-3 with TRBJ1-6; 7 nucleotides line up with TRBD1. Germline CDR1 and CDR2: ENHRY and SYGVKD. V trimming: 4 bases; J trimming: 10 bases; junction bases outside the gene matches: 4. The length of the CDR3 is 13 residues. CDR3 in amino acids: CAISGQGQSPLHF. The CDR3 DNA is TGTGCCATCAGTGGACAGGGTCAATCACCCCTCCACTTT.

V is TRBV18 and J is TRBJ1-2; D gene unclear. Germline values: CDR1 KGHSH, CDR2 LQKENI. Trimming took off 3 bases at V and 3 bases at J, with 14 bases between the two ends. The CDR3 sequence is 15 residues long. The CDR3 bases are TGTGCCAGCTCACCCACAGCCGGGATGGACTATGGCTACACCTTC. The encoded protein is CASSPTAGMDYGYTF.

The CDR3 reads CASSSATGGVSGYTF. CDR3 sequence (DNA): TGTGCCAGCAGCTCCGCTACAGGGGGCGTAAGTGGCTACACCTTC. V usage is TRBV7-9 and J usage is TRBJ1-2; 9 bases match TRBD1. The CDR3 is 15 amino acids. V trimming: 4 bases; J trimming: 7 bases; junction bases outside the gene matches: 10. In germline, CDR1 is SEHNR, CDR2 FQNEAQ (reference sequence).

V gene TRBV5-6 combines with J gene TRBJ1-4, with 9 bases lining up with TRBD1. CDR1 is SGHDT and CDR2 is YYEEEE in the germline V gene. V was clipped by 3 bases and J by 10 bases; unmatched bases: 7. The CDR3 runs to 14 residues. The CDR3 spells CASSWTGAEGKLFF. For the CDR3, the DNA is TGTGCCAGCAGCTGGACAGGGGCCGAGGGAAAACTGTTTTTT.

The chain couples TRBV11-2 to TRBJ2-3, with 10 bases fitting TRBD2. Germline CDR1 SGHAT, CDR2 FQNNGV. Losses at the gene ends were 9 bases for V and 4 bases for J; bases not matched to a gene: 4. The CDR3 loop spans 13 amino acids. The CDR3 nucleotides read TGTGCCAGTAGCGGGAGGTGGTCAGATACGCAGTATTTT. It specifies CASSGRWSDTQYF.

This rearrangement joins TRBV27 to TRBJ1-3; D ambiguous. CDR1 MNHEY and CDR2 SMNVEV come from the germline V gene (reference sequence). With 0 bases removed from V and 0 bases from J, the gap between germline ends came to 6 bases. This CDR3 has 15 amino acids. CDR3 nucleotides: TGTGCCAGCAGTTTATCGGCGGGCTCTGGAAACACCATATATTTT. Its protein is CASSLSAGSGNTIYF.

The gene calls are TRBV5-4 and TRBJ1-2, with 7 bases aligning to TRBD1. The J segment lost 1 base and the V segment lost 5 bases, leaving 8 bases of the junction unmatched. CDR1 is SGHNT and CDR2 is YYREEE in the germline V gene (reference sequence). This CDR3 comprises 15 residues. CDR3 sequence (DNA): TGTGCCAGCAGGCGAGGGGCAGGGGGTAACTATGGCTACACCTTC. It codes for CASRRGAGGNYGYTF.

The V gene is TRBV5-1, the J gene TRBJ1-4, with 7 bases aligning to TRBD1. V was pared by 0 bases and J by 6 bases, with 5 bases of the junction left unmatched. This CDR3 region has 15 residues. From germline, CDR1 is SGHRS and CDR2 YFSETQ. CDR3 sequence reads: CASSLVGDRHEKLFF. DNA of the CDR3: TGCGCCAGCAGCTTGGTGGGGGACAGACATGAAAAACTGTTTTTT.

This chain connects TRBV6-2 or TRBV6-3 to TRBJ1-2, with D perhaps matching TRBD1 (5 bases). CDR1 is MNHEY, CDR2 SVGEGT, per germline. The CDR3 is 13 amino acids. V was pared by 4 bases and J by 4 bases, with 10 bases between. The CDR3 coding sequence is TGTGCCAGCAGTTGGGGCCGAGGCTATGGCTACACCTTC. It yields the protein CASSWGRGYGYTF.

In this sample, this clone turned up once. The chain is built from TRBV19 and TRBJ2-7; 9 nucleotides line up with TRBD1. Germline V gene sequence: CDR1 LNHDA, CDR2 SQIVND (reference sequence). J gave up 2 bases and V 3 bases, and 2 bases lay outside the gene matches. The CDR3 spans 14 residues. In DNA, the CDR3 is TGTGCCAGTAGTATTGGGACAGGGCCCTACGAGCAGTACGTC. It encodes CASSIGTGPYEQYV.